The rows below give T cell receptor beta chains drawn from one sample of a study of blood T cell repertoires in COVID-19. Generated by immunoSEQ multiplex PCR, the TCRdb table keeps only in-frame clones and is missing some. The repertoire consists of roughly 160,000 clones, with 79% occurring once and the leading ten covering roughly 19%. The sequenced sample was PBMCs or T cells enriched from blood (not recorded which). The source is a woman aged 65 to 85 in a cohort exposed to, infected with or recovered from COVID-19 (not recorded which). The CDR3 runs from the conserved cysteine through the conserved F or W. Fields, in order: J gene, clone size, V gene, D gene, CDR3 DNA, CDR3 protein. The D gene is left open where the match is weak. Part of the rows lack a size; the others show once, few, many or a class for expanded clones.

>TRBJ1-1|NA|TRBV28|NA
TGTGCCAGCAGTCCTACTGCGGCTTTCTTT
CASSPTAAFF
>TRBJ2-7|NA|TRBV5-4|NA
TGTGCCAGCAGCTTGGAAGGGTCGGGGATAGGGGAGCAGTACTTC
CASSLEGSGIGEQYF
>TRBJ2-7|NA|TRBV9|NA
TGTGCCAGCAGCCCCGGCGGGTACTTC
CASSPGGYF
>TRBJ2-7|NA|TRBV18|TRBD1
TGTGCCAGCTCACCATCGGGTGCGGGACAGGGCAACGAGCAGTACTTC
CASSPSGAGQGNEQYF
>TRBJ2-1|NA|TRBV29-1|TRBD2
TGCAGCGCCGCGAAGTCCACTAGCGACTACAATGAGCAGTTCTTC
CSAAKSTSDYNEQFF
>TRBJ1-5|NA|TRBV6-1|NA
TGTGCCAGCACCACGGGGATCAATCAGCCCCAGCATTTT
CASTTGINQPQHF
>TRBJ1-1|NA|TRBV18|NA
TGTGCCAGCTCAACTGCTGGGGCCCCACACACTGAAGCTTTCTTT
CASSTAGAPHTEAFF
>TRBJ2-5|NA|TRBV5-1|NA
TGCGCCAGCAGCCCCTCGGGGAGGGAGACCCAGTACTTC
CASSPSGRETQYF
>TRBJ2-4|NA|TRBV19|NA
TGTGCCAGTAGTTACGACCCGACAGTAGCCAAAAACATTCAGTACTTC
CASSYDPTVAKNIQYF
>TRBJ2-2|NA|TRBV10-3|NA
TGTGCCATCAGTGAGGGGGCAGGTAACACCGGGGAGCTGTTTTTT
CAISEGAGNTGELFF
>TRBJ2-3|NA|TRBV9|TRBD1
TGTGCCAGCGAGGGACAGGGTGCAGATACGCAGTATTTT
CASEGQGADTQYF
>TRBJ1-3|NA|TRBV28|TRBD1
TGTGCCAGCAGTCTAACAGGGGTTGTTAATCTTTCTGGAAACACCATATATTTT
CASSLTGVVNLSGNTIYF
>TRBJ2-7|NA|TRBV11-3|NA
TGTGCCAGCAGCTTGGCGAACAGGGTTGACGAGCAGTACTTC
CASSLANRVDEQYF
>TRBJ2-7|NA|TRBV27|TRBD1
TGTGCCAGCAGGCCGTGGACAGGGAACGAGCAGTACTTC
CASRPWTGNEQYF
>TRBJ2-7|NA|TRBV6-5|NA
TGTGCCAGCAGTTACAGTGCCGGAGGTTCCTACGAGCAGTACTTC
CASSYSAGGSYEQYF
>TRBJ1-2|NA|TRBV29-1|NA
TGCAGCGTCGGAGGGGGGGACTCAGCTAACTATGGCTACACCTTC
CSVGGGDSANYGYTF
>TRBJ2-6|once|TRBV19|TRBD1
TGTGCCAGTAGTAACGACAGGGGTGGGGCCAACGTCCTGACTTTC
CASSNDRGGANVLTF
>TRBJ2-3|NA|TRBV12-3/TRBV12-4|NA
TGTGCCAGCAGTTTTTTTCGAGATACGCAGTATTTT
CASSFFRDTQYF
>TRBJ2-7|NA|TRBV18|TRBD1
TGTGCCAGCTCACGGACAGGATACGAGCAGTACTTC
CASSRTGYEQYF
>TRBJ2-7|NA|TRBV5-5|NA
TGTGCCAGCGGCCAGGACTCGGCGGGTGAGCAGTACTTC
CASGQDSAGEQYF
>TRBJ2-5|NA|TRBV27|NA
TGTGCCAGCAGTTTACGGGGTTCCGGGGAGACCCAGTACTTC
CASSLRGSGETQYF
>TRBJ1-3|few|TRBV5-1|NA
TGCGCCAGCAGCTTGGCTGGAGTCCCCTCTGGAAACACCATATATTTT
CASSLAGVPSGNTIYF
>TRBJ1-4|NA|TRBV19|TRBD1
TGTGCCAGTAGTATACGCGGGCAGGGGGATGAAAAACTGTTTTTT
CASSIRGQGDEKLFF
>TRBJ2-5|NA|TRBV27|TRBD2
TGTGCCAGCAGTTCTAGCGGGGGGGGCTACCAAGAGACCCAGTACTTC
CASSSSGGGYQETQYF
>TRBJ1-6|NA|TRBV7-9|TRBD1
TGTGCCAGCAGCTTCACAGGGGCTAATAATTCACCCCTCCACTTT
CASSFTGANNSPLHF
>TRBJ1-6|NA|TRBV10-2|NA
TGCGCCAGCAGTGAGGCGGGTGCGAATTCACCCCTCCACTTT
CASSEAGANSPLHF
>TRBJ2-7|NA|TRBV11-2|NA
TGTGCCAGCAGCCGGACAGATAAGTACGAGCAGTACTTC
CASSRTDKYEQYF
>TRBJ1-5|NA|TRBV23-1|NA
TGCGCCAGCAGTCAATCGGGTGGAAGCAGGCAGCCCCAGCATTTT
CASSQSGGSRQPQHF
>TRBJ1-2|NA|TRBV6-5|NA
TGTGCCAGCAGTTACATGACAAACTATGGCTACACCTTC
CASSYMTNYGYTF
>TRBJ1-5|NA|TRBV2|NA
TGTGCCAGCAGTCCCGGTAACAGCAATCAGCCCCAGCATTTT
CASSPGNSNQPQHF
>TRBJ1-1|NA|TRBV28|NA
TGTGCCAGCAGTTTATCGTGGCAACGGGACACTGAAGCTTTCTTT
CASSLSWQRDTEAFF
>TRBJ2-5|NA|TRBV4-1|TRBD2
TGCGCCAGCAGCCGTTCCGGGACTAGCGGGAGCACAGGCCAAGAGACCCAGTACTTC
CASSRSGTSGSTGQETQYF
>TRBJ1-3|NA|TRBV11-3|TRBD1
TGTGCCAGCAGCATGACAGGGGGCGCTGGAAACACCATATATTTT
CASSMTGGAGNTIYF
>TRBJ2-7|NA|TRBV6-5|NA
TGTGCCAGCAGTTCCCTCTACGAGCAGTACTTC
CASSSLYEQYF
>TRBJ2-6|NA|TRBV28|NA
TGTGCCAGCAGTTTCCTGGGGCCACGGGCCAACGTCCTGACTTTC
CASSFLGPRANVLTF
>TRBJ2-7|NA|TRBV5-1|NA
TGCGCCAGCAGCTTCCGACAGCCTCCTAGGGACGAGCAGTACTTC
CASSFRQPPRDEQYF
>TRBJ2-1|NA|TRBV28|TRBD1
TGTGCCAGCAAAGGGACAGAGAACAATGAGCAGTTCTTC
CASKGTENNEQFF
>TRBJ1-4|NA|TRBV28|NA
TGTGCCAGCTCGACGACTCCTGAAAAACTGTTTTTT
CASSTTPEKLFF
>TRBJ1-1|NA|TRBV11-1|NA
TGTGCCAGCAGCTCTCCCGACCGGGTCGAAGCTTTCTTT
CASSSPDRVEAFF
>TRBJ2-2|NA|TRBV11-2|NA
TGTGCCAGCAGCGGCCGGGAGAACACCGGGGAGCTGTTTTTT
CASSGRENTGELFF
>TRBJ1-1|NA|TRBV2|NA
TGTGCCAGCGCTGGACGGGGAATCGCTGAAGCTTTCTTT
CASAGRGIAEAFF
>TRBJ2-5|NA|TRBV30|NA
TGTGCCTGGAGCCAGATACAGGAGACCCAGTACTTC
CAWSQIQETQYF
>TRBJ2-1|NA|TRBV6-5|TRBD1
TGTGCCAGCAGTTACAACAAACCGGGACAGGGGACTGAGCAGTTCTTC
CASSYNKPGQGTEQFF
>TRBJ2-2|NA|TRBV5-1|TRBD1
TGCGCCAGCAGCTTGGTGGGGACAGGGTCCCAAAATGTCGGGGAGCTGTTTTTT
CASSLVGTGSQNVGELFF
>TRBJ2-5|NA|TRBV7-9|TRBD2
TGTGCCAGCAGCGTGGGGGGAGCGGGAGGCACCCAGTACTTC
CASSVGGAGGTQYF
>TRBJ2-2|NA|TRBV5-1|TRBD1
TGCGCCAGCAGCTTGGAACCGGGACAGGAAACCGGGGAGCTGTTTTTT
CASSLEPGQETGELFF
>TRBJ2-7|once|TRBV11-2|TRBD2
TGTGCCAGCAGCTTATTGGCCAGCGGGGCCTACGAGCAGTACTTC
CASSLLASGAYEQYF
>TRBJ2-2|once|TRBV9|NA
TGTGCCAGCAGCCCCCGGTCTAGCGCCGGGGAGCTGTTTTTT
CASSPRSSAGELFF
>TRBJ2-1|NA|TRBV11-2|TRBD2
TGTGCCAGCAGCTCACAAGCGGGAGGGTTTAACAATGAGCAGTTCTTC
CASSSQAGGFNNEQFF
>TRBJ2-1|NA|TRBV7-3|NA
TGTGCCAGCAGCTCCGGGACCTACAATGAGCAGTTCTTC
CASSSGTYNEQFF
>TRBJ2-1|NA|TRBV7-3|TRBD2
TGTGCCAGCAGCTCCCTTAGGGCTAGCGGGTACAATGAGCAGTTCTTC
CASSSLRASGYNEQFF
>TRBJ2-7|once|TRBV3-1/TRBV3-2|NA
TGTGCCAGCAGCCAACCTGGAGGGTCCACCAAGCAGTACTTC
CASSQPGGSTKQYF
>TRBJ1-2|NA|TRBV7-9|TRBD1
TGTGCCAGCAGCATAGGGACAGCTAACTATGGCTACACCTTC
CASSIGTANYGYTF
>TRBJ1-6|once|TRBV6-6|NA
TGTGCCAGCAGTTTATTCTCGGGGAATTCACCCCTCCACTTT
CASSLFSGNSPLHF
>TRBJ2-5|few|TRBV7-2|TRBD2
TGTGCCAGCAGCCTTAGACTAGCGTACTCGGGGGCCCAGTACTTC
CASSLRLAYSGAQYF
>TRBJ2-1|NA|TRBV6-5|NA
TGTGCCAGCAGCTCGGGGGCGGGAGTTAATGAGCAGTTCTTC
CASSSGAGVNEQFF
>TRBJ1-2|few|TRBV12-3/TRBV12-4|NA
TGTGCCAGCAGTTCAGCTGCGTATGGCTACACCTTC
CASSSAAYGYTF